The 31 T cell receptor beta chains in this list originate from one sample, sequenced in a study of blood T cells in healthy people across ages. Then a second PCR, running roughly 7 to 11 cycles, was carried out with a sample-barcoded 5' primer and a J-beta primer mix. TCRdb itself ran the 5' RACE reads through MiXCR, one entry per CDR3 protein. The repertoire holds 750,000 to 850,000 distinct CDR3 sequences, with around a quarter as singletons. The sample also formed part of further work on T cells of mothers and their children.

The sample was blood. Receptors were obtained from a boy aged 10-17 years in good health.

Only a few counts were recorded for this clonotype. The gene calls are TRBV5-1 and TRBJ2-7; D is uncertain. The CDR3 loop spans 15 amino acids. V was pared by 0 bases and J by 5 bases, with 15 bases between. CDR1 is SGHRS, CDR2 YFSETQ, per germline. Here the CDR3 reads CASSLAVSSSDEQYF. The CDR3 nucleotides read TGCGCCAGCAGCTTGGCCGTTAGCTCTTCGGACGAGCAGTACTTC.

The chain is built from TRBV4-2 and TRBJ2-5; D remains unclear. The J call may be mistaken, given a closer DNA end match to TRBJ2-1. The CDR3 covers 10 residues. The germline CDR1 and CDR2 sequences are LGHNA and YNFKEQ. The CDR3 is CASGRTEQFF. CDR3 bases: TGTGCCAGCGGAAGGACGGAGCAGTTCTTC.

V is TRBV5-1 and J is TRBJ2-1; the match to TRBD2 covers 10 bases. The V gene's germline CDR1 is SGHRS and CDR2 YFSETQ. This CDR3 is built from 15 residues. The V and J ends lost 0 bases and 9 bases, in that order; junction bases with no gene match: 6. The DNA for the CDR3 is TGCGCCAGCAGCTTGGCGCTAGCGGGAGCGGCTGAGCAGTTCTTC. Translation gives CASSLALAGAAEQFF.

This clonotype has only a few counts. The CDR3 DNA reads TGTGCCAGCAGTTACGACAGGGACCGATCACCCCTCCACTTT. It is translated as CASSYDRDRSPLHF. V gene TRBV6-5 combines with J gene TRBJ1-6; 7 bases map to TRBD1. Trimming at V came to 2 bases and at J to 10 bases, leaving 5 bases not matched to a gene. Germline V gene sequence: CDR1 MNHEY, CDR2 SVGAGI. The CDR3 consists of 14 residues.

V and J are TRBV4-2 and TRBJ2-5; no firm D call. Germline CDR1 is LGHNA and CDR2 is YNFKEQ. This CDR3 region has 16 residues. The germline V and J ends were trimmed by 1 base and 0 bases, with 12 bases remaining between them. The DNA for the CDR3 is TGTGCCAGCAGCCAAGGGGGTTCGGTCTACCAAGAGACCCAGTACTTC. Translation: CASSQGGSVYQETQYF.

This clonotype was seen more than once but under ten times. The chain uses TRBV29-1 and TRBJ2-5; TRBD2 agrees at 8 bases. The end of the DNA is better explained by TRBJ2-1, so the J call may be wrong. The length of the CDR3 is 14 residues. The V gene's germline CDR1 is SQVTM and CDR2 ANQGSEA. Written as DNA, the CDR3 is TGCAGCGTTGAACCAGCGGGAGAGTTAGATGAGCAGTTCTTC. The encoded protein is CSVEPAGELDEQFF.

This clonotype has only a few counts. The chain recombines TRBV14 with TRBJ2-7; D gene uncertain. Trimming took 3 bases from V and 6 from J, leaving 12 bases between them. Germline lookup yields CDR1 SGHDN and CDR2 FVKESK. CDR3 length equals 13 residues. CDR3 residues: CASSHILEFEQYF. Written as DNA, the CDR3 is TGTGCCAGCAGCCATATTTTGGAATTCGAGCAGTACTTC.

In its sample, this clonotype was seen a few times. DNA for the CDR3: TGCAGCGTTGTTATAGGGTTCACAGATACGCAGTATTTT. This encodes CSVVIGFTDTQYF. The chain is built from TRBV29-1 and TRBJ2-3; no definite D call. CDR3 length: 13 residues. The germline gives CDR1 SQVTM, CDR2 ANQGSEA. V shed 4 bases and J shed 2 bases, with 10 bases lying between them.

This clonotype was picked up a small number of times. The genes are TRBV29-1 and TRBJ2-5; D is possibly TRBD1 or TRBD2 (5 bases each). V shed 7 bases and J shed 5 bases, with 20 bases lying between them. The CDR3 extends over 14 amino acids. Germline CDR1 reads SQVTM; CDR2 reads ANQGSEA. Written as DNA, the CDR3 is TGCAGCGCCGAGCCGAGGGACGGTATGGAGACCCAGTACTTC. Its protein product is CSAEPRDGMETQYF.

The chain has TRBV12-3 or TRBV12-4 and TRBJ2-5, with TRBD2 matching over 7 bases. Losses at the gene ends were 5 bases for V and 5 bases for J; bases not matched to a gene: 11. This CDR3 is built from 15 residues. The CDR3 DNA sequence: TGTGCCAGCAGTGCCCGGGACTACCCCGGGGAGACCCAGTACTTC. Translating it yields CASSARDYPGETQYF.

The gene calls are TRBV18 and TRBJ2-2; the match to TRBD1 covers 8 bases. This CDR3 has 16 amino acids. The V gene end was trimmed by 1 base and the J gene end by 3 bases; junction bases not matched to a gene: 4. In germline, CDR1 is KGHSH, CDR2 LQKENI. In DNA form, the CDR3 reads TGTGCCAGCTCACCACGGACAGGGATGGACACCGGGGAGCTGTTTTTT. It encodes CASSPRTGMDTGELFF.

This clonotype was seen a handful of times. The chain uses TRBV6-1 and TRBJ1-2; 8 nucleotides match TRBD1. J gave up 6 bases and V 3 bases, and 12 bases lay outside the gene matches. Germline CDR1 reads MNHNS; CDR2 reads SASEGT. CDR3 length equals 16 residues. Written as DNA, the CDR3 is TGTGCCAGCAGTGATCCGCTTCAGGGGGCGAGAGATGGCTACACCTTC. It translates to CASSDPLQGARDGYTF.

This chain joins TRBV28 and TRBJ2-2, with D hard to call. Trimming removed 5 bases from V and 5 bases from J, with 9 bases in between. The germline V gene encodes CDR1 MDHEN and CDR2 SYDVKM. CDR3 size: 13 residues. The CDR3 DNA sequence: TGTGCCAGCAGTCCCGGACGTACCGGGGAGCTGTTTTTT. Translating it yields CASSPGRTGELFF.

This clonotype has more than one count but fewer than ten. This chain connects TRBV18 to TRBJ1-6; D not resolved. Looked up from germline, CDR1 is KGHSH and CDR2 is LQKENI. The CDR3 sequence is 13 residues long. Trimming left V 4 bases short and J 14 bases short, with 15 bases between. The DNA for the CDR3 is TGTGCCAGCTCACGGGGAGAAGAAGGATCCCTCCACTTT. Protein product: CASSRGEEGSLHF.

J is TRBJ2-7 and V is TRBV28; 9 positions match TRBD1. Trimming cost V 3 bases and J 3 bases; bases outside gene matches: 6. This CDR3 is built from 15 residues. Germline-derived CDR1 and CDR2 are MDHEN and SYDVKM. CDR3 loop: CASSFLDRGYYEQYF. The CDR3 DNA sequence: TGTGCCAGCAGTTTTCTGGACAGGGGCTACTACGAGCAGTACTTC. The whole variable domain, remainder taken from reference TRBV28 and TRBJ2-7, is DVKVTQSSRYLVKRTGEKVFLECVQDMDHENMFWYRQDPGLGLRLIYFSYDVKMKEKGDIPEGYSVSREKKERFSLILESASTNQTSMYLCASSFLDRGYYEQYFGPGTRLTVT.

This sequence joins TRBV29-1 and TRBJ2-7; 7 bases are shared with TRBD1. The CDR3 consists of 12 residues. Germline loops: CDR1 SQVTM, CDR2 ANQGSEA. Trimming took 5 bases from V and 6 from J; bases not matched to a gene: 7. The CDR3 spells CSVPTGSGEQYF. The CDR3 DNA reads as TGCAGCGTTCCGACAGGGAGCGGCGAGCAGTACTTC.

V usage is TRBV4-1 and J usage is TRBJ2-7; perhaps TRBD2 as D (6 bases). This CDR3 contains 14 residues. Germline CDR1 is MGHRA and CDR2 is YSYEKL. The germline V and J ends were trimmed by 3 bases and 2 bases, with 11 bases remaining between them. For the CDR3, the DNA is TGCGCCAGCAGCCAGGGACTTCCAACCTACGAGCAGTACTTC. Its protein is CASSQGLPTYEQYF.

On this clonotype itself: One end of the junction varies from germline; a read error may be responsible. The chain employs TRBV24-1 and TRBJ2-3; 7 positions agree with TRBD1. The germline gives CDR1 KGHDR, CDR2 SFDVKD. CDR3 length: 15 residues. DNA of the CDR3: TGTGCCACCAAGGGAACAGGGGAGAGCAGAGATACGCAGTATTTT. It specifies CATKGTGESRDTQYF.

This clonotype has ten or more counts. For the CDR3, the DNA is TGCAGTGCTAGAGATTCCCGGGGGGCAGATACGCAGTATTTT. This encodes CSARDSRGADTQYF. The chain uses TRBV20-1 and TRBJ2-3, with 7 bases aligning to TRBD2. Germline lookup yields CDR1 DFQATT and CDR2 SNEGSKA (reference sequence). The V segment lost 0 bases and the J segment 4 bases; nucleotides outside the gene matches: 4. This CDR3 has 14 residues.

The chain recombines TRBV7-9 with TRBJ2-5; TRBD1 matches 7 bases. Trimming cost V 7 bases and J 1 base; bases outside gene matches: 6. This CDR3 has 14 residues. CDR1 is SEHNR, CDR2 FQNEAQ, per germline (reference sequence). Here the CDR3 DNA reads TGTGCCAGCAAAACCGGGACAGCCCAAGAGACCCAGTACTTC. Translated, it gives CASKTGTAQETQYF.

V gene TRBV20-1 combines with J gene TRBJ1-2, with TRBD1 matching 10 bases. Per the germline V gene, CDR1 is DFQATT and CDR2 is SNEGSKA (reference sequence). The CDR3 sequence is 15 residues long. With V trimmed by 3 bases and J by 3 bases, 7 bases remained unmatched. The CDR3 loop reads CSAREPGTGDYGYTF. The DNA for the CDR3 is TGCAGTGCTAGGGAGCCCGGGACAGGGGACTATGGCTACACCTTC.

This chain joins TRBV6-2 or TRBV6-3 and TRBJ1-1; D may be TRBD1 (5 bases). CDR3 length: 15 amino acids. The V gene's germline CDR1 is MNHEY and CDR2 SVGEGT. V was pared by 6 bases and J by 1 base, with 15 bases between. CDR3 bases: TGTGCCAGCAGGAGATATGGGGACCCGAACACTGAAGCTTTCTTT. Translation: CASRRYGDPNTEAFF.

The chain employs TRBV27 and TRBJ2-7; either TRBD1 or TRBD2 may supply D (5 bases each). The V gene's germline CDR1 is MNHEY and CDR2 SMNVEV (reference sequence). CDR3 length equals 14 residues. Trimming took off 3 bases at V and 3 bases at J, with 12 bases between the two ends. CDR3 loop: CASSFTGPGYEQYF. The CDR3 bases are TGTGCCAGCAGTTTTACGGGGCCGGGCTACGAGCAGTACTTC.

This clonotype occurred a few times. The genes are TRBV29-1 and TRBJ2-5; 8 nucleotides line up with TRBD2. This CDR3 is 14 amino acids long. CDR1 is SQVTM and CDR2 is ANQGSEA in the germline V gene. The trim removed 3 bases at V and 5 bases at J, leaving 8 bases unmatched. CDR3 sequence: CSVDGAGVSETQYF. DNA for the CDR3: TGCAGCGTTGACGGAGCGGGAGTAAGTGAGACCCAGTACTTC.

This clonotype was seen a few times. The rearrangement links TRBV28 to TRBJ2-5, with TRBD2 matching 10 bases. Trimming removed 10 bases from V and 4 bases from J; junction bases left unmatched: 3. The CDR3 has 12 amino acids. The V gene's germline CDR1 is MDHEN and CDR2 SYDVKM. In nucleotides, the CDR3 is TGTGCCACAGCGGGAGGGGCAGAGACCCAGTACTTC. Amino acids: CATAGGAETQYF.

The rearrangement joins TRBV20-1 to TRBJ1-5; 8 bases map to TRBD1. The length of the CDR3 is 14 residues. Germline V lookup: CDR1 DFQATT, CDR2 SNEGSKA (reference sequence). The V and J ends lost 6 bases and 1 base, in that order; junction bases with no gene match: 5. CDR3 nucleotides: TGCAGTGCGCAGACAGGGGCGAGCAATCAGCCCCAGCATTTT. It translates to CSAQTGASNQPQHF.

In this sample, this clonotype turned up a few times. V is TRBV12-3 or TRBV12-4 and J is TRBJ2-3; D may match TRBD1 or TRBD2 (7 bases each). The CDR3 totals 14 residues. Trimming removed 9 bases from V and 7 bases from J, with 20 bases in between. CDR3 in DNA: TGTGCCAGTTCCTCAGGGGGGGCGCTTTATACGCAGTATTTT. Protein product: CASSSGGALYTQYF.

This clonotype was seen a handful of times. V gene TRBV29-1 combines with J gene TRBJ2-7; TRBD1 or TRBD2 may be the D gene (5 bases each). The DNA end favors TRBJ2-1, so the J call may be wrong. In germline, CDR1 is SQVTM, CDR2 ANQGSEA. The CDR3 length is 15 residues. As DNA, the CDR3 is TGCAGCGTTTCTCCGTCCGGGACCCGAAACAATGAGCAGTTCTTC. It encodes CSVSPSGTRNNEQFF.

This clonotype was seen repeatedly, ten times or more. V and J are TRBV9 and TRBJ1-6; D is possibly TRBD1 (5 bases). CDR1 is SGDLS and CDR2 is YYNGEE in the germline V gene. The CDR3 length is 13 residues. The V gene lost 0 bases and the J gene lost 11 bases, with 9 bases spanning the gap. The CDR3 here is CASSVGGSPPLHF. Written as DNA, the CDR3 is TGTGCCAGCAGCGTAGGGGGCTCGCCACCCCTCCACTTT. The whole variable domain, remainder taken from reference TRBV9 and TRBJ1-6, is DSGVTQTPKHLITATGQRVTLRCSPRSGDLSVYWYQQSLDQGLQFLIQYYNGEERAKGNILERFSAQQFPDLHSELNLSSLELGDSALYFCASSVGGSPPLHFGNGTRLTVT.

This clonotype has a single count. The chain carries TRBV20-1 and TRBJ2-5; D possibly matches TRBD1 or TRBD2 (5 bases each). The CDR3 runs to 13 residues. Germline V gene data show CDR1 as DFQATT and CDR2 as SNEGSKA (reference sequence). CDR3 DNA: TGCAGCGCCGCACGGGACGCCAAAGAGACCCAGTACTTC. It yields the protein CSAARDAKETQYF.

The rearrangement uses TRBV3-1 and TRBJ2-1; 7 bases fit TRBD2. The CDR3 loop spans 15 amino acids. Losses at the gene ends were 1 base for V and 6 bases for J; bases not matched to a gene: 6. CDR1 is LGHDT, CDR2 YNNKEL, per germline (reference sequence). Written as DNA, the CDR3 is TGTGCCAGCAGCCAAGGGTGGGAGGGGCGCAATGAGCAGTTCTTC. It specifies CASSQGWEGRNEQFF.